One sample yielded the 31 T cell receptor beta chains listed below, sequenced in a study of T-cell reconstitution after alpha-beta-depleted transplantation in children. The authors prepared the TCRbeta library with unique molecular identifiers. TCRdb called the PCR reads again in MiXCR, with one record for every CDR3 protein. The data hold roughly 500,000 distinct CDR3 sequences, with around 19% observed a single time. Sequencing used PBMCs from the stem cell graft donor, obtained from the stem cell graft. All receptors derive from a human donor who donated a stem cell graft to a child with acute lymphoblastic leukemia.

This clonotype has only a few counts. J is TRBJ2-7 and V is TRBV5-1; D perhaps matches TRBD2 (6 bases). The CDR3 totals 14 residues. Germline CDR1 and CDR2: SGHRS and YFSETQ. V lost 0 bases to trimming and J lost 3 bases, with 10 bases between them. The CDR3 DNA sequence: TGCGCCAGCAGCTTGGATGGGGGGAACTACGAGCAGTACTTC. As protein: CASSLDGGNYEQYF.

The chain links TRBV7-9 to TRBJ2-7, with D perhaps TRBD1 (5 bases). The CDR3 has 13 amino acids. The germline gives CDR1 SEHNR, CDR2 FQNEAQ (reference sequence). V was cut by 1 base and J by 6 bases, with 10 bases left in between. This CDR3 is CASSLDTGFEQYF. CDR3 DNA: TGTGCCAGCAGCTTAGACACAGGTTTCGAGCAGTACTTC.

This clonotype showed up just a few times. The gene calls are TRBV3-1 and TRBJ2-3; tentative D call: TRBD1 (5 bases). V was cut by 1 base and J by 2 bases, with 16 bases left in between. Germline assignment: CDR1 LGHDT and CDR2 YNNKEL (reference sequence). The CDR3 extends over 17 amino acids. CDR3 residues: CASSQGIRWGSTDTQYF. The CDR3 bases are TGTGCCAGCAGCCAAGGAATTCGCTGGGGCTCCACAGATACGCAGTATTTT.

This clonotype has just a few counts. The rearrangement uses TRBV5-1 and TRBJ2-3, with 9 nucleotides matching TRBD1. V was pared by 4 bases and J by 4 bases, with 10 bases of the junction left unmatched. Looked up from germline, CDR1 is SGHRS and CDR2 is YFSETQ. This CDR3 is 16 amino acids long. This CDR3 reads CASSDAGTGPADTQYF. DNA of the CDR3: TGCGCCAGCAGCGACGCCGGGACAGGGCCCGCAGATACGCAGTATTTT.

The V call is TRBV29-1, the J call TRBJ2-7; 7 bases are a match to TRBD1. CDR1 is SQVTM, CDR2 ANQGSEA, per germline. The V segment lost 1 base and the J segment 4 bases; nucleotides outside the gene matches: 7. The CDR3 length is 14 residues. The CDR3 here is CSVEGDSGGYEQYF. The CDR3 DNA reads TGCAGCGTTGAAGGGGACAGCGGCGGTTACGAGCAGTACTTC.

The gene calls are TRBV18 and TRBJ2-6; D may be TRBD1 (5 bases). Trimming took off 3 bases at V and 0 bases at J, with 15 bases between the two ends. This CDR3 is built from 18 residues. The germline gives CDR1 KGHSH, CDR2 LQKENI. The CDR3 DNA follows: TGTGCCAGCTCACCTTGGGGCGGTACTCACTCTGGGGCCAACGTCCTGACTTTC. As protein: CASSPWGGTHSGANVLTF.

This clonotype was counted between two and nine times. The V call is TRBV5-1, the J call TRBJ2-1; 7 nucleotides match TRBD1. The J segment lost 8 bases and the V segment lost 0 bases, leaving 2 bases of the junction unmatched. Germline V lookup: CDR1 SGHRS, CDR2 YFSETQ. The CDR3 extends over 13 amino acids. The CDR3 reads CASSLAGQDEQFF. In DNA form, the CDR3 reads TGCGCCAGCAGCTTGGCCGGACAGGATGAGCAGTTCTTC.

This clonotype was seen only a few times. V is TRBV12-3 or TRBV12-4 and J is TRBJ2-7, with D uncertain. With 5 bases removed from V and 3 bases from J, the gap between germline ends came to 14 bases. This CDR3 comprises 14 residues. CDR3 sequence: CASSSKTNFYEQYF. The CDR3 DNA is TGTGCCAGCAGTAGCAAGACCAATTTCTACGAGCAGTACTTC.

The J gene is TRBJ2-2, the V gene TRBV7-3; 7 nucleotides match TRBD2. The length of the CDR3 is 15 residues. V lost 2 bases and J lost 5; bases outside the gene matches: 5. Germline CDR1 SGHTA, CDR2 FQGTGA. The CDR3 DNA follows: TGTGCCAGCAGCTTAGGCGGGAGACAGACCGGGGAGCTGTTTTTT. It translates to CASSLGGRQTGELFF.

As DNA, the CDR3 is TGCGCCAGCAACCTAGCTGGGGCGGGAGCGGGTGAGCAGTTCTTC. Translation: CASNLAGAGAGEQFF. The chain combines TRBV4-1 with TRBJ2-1; 7 bases line up with TRBD2. The CDR3 totals 15 residues. Germline trimming cut 7 bases from V and 9 bases from J; bases unmatched to any gene: 15. In germline, CDR1 is MGHRA, CDR2 YSYEKL.

The chain carries TRBV18 and TRBJ1-2; 7 positions match TRBD1. The germline V gene has CDR1 KGHSH and CDR2 LQKENI. The CDR3 sequence is 16 residues long. With 6 bases clipped from V and 2 bases from J, the junction kept 12 bases outside the gene matches. CDR3 DNA sequence: TGTGCCAGCTCCCAAGCCCTGACAGGGCCCAACTATGGCTACACCTTC. Protein product: CASSQALTGPNYGYTF.

This clonotype was found a few times. The junction departs from the called germline gene at one end, perhaps through a read error. The chain carries TRBV7-9 and TRBJ1-1, with D unresolved. CDR1 SEHNR and CDR2 FQNEAQ come from the germline V gene (reference sequence). The CDR3 is made up of 14 amino acids. CDR3 region: CASSFTAWNAEAFF. In nucleotides, the CDR3 is TGTGCCAGCAGCTTTACCGCATGGAACGCTGAAGCTTTCTTT.

V is TRBV19 and J is TRBJ1-1, with D unresolved. Germline V gene lookup returns CDR1 LNHDA and CDR2 SQIVND (reference sequence). The CDR3 runs to 13 residues. The V end was cut by 5 bases, the J end by 2 bases, with 9 bases between. CDR3 nucleotide sequence: TGTGCCAGTAGTTACCGACCAAACACTGAAGCTTTCTTT. Translation gives CASSYRPNTEAFF. The entire variable domain, with the rest obtained from reference TRBV19 and TRBJ1-1, is as follows: DGGITQSPKYLFRKEGQNVTLSCEQNLNHDAMYWYRQDPGQGLRLIYYSQIVNDFQKGDIAEGYSVSREKKESFPLTVTSAQKNPTAFYLCASSYRPNTEAFFGQGTRLTVV.

The chain carries TRBV29-1 and TRBJ2-7; possible D gene TRBD2, 5 bases. Trimming pared 5 bases from V and 0 bases from J, leaving 14 bases between. Germline V gene lookup returns CDR1 SQVTM and CDR2 ANQGSEA. The CDR3 contains 14 residues. CDR3 loop: CSVQKSGSSYEQYF. The CDR3 coding sequence is TGCAGCGTTCAAAAAAGCGGTAGCTCCTACGAGCAGTACTTC.

CDR3 in amino acids: CSARELLGSNSPLHF. The CDR3 DNA is TGCAGTGCTAGAGAATTGCTAGGGAGTAATTCACCCCTCCACTTT. The chain carries TRBV20-1 and TRBJ1-6; D gene uncertain. Trimming took 0 bases from V and 6 from J, leaving 12 bases between them. The germline V gene has CDR1 DFQATT and CDR2 SNEGSKA (reference sequence). The length of the CDR3 is 15 residues.

The V call is TRBV6-5, the J call TRBJ2-2, with 11 bases fitting TRBD2. Germline V gene lookup returns CDR1 MNHEY and CDR2 SVGAGI. CDR3 length equals 16 residues. The V and J ends lost 0 bases and 7 bases, in that order; junction bases with no gene match: 4. The CDR3 DNA follows: TGTGCCAGCAGTTACTCGGGACTAGCGGATCTCGGGGAGCTGTTTTTT. This codes for CASSYSGLADLGELFF.

The chain couples TRBV4-1 to TRBJ2-7; possible D gene TRBD2, 5 bases. The CDR3 contains 13 residues. V was trimmed by 4 bases and J by 6 bases, leaving 13 bases between them. CDR1 and CDR2 (germline): MGHRA, YSYEKL. CDR3 sequence (DNA): TGCGCCAGCAGCCCAGACTTAGCGAGCGAGCAGTACTTC. Translation: CASSPDLASEQYF.

This clonotype showed up just a few times. The V gene is TRBV29-1, the J gene TRBJ2-5, with D maybe TRBD2 (5 bases). The V end was cut by 1 base, the J end by 4 bases, with 13 bases between. The CDR3 length is 14 residues. Germline CDR1 is SQVTM and CDR2 is ANQGSEA. This chain's CDR3 is CSVEASAGVETQYF. CDR3 DNA sequence: TGCAGCGTTGAAGCGTCTGCCGGGGTAGAGACCCAGTACTTC. The full variable domain, rest sourced from reference TRBV29-1 and TRBJ2-5, is SAVISQKPSRDICQRGTSLTIQCQVDSQVTMMFWYRQQPGQSLTLIATANQGSEATYESGFVIDKFPISRPNLTFSTLTVSNMSPEDSSIYLCSVEASAGVETQYFGPGTRLLVL.

The gene calls are TRBV19 and TRBJ2-2; 10 positions agree with TRBD2. Per germline, CDR1 LNHDA and CDR2 SQIVND (reference sequence). The CDR3 has 16 residues. With V trimmed by 6 bases and J by 4 bases, 8 bases remained unmatched. CDR3 region: CASRWLAGGPTGELFF. The CDR3 DNA reads as TGTGCCAGTAGATGGTTAGCGGGAGGCCCCACCGGGGAGCTGTTTTTT.

This clonotype was recorded a few times. CDR3 sequence reads: CASSPYLREQFF. DNA for the CDR3: TGTGCCAGCAGCCCCTACCTACGAGAGCAGTTCTTC. The gene calls are TRBV3-1 and TRBJ2-1; D gene ambiguous. Germline V CDR1 and CDR2: LGHDT, YNNKEL (reference sequence). The CDR3 has 12 residues. Trimming pared 4 bases from V and 10 bases from J, leaving 11 bases between.

The chain recombines TRBV5-6 with TRBJ2-1, with D tentatively TRBD2 (6 bases). The germline gives CDR1 SGHDT, CDR2 YYEEEE. This CDR3 comprises 14 residues. The ends were cut back, 7 bases at V and 3 bases at J, with 14 bases in the middle. The CDR3 coding sequence is TGTGCCAGCGGCGCCGGGACTTTCTACAATGAGCAGTTCTTC. As protein: CASGAGTFYNEQFF. The whole variable domain, remainder taken from reference TRBV5-6 and TRBJ2-1, is DAGVTQSPTHLIKTRGQQVTLRCSPKSGHDTVSWYQQALGQGPQFIFQYYEEEERQRGNFPDRFSGHQFPNYSSELNVNALLLGDSALYLCASGAGTFYNEQFFGPGTRLTVL.

This clonotype has only a few counts. CDR3 protein: CASGELGDTQYF. DNA of the CDR3: TGTGCCAGCGGGGAACTAGGAGATACGCAGTATTTT. The chain links TRBV12-3 or TRBV12-4 to TRBJ2-3; TRBD2 might be the D (5 bases). The CDR3 is 12 amino acids. Trimming removed 8 bases from V and 5 bases from J, with 11 bases in between.

This CDR3 reads CSARYSGTDRSYRNQPQHF. The CDR3 coding sequence is TGCAGTGCTAGATACTCCGGGACCGATCGAAGCTACCGCAATCAGCCCCAGCATTTT. The J gene is TRBJ1-5, the V gene TRBV20-1, with D possibly matching TRBD1 (5 bases). Germline V gene sequence: CDR1 DFQATT, CDR2 SNEGSKA (reference sequence). There are 19 residues in the CDR3. Trimming cost V 2 bases and J 2 bases, with 25 bases left between them.

This clonotype was observed a handful of times. The chain is built from TRBV5-1 and TRBJ2-1; the match to TRBD1 covers 8 bases. This CDR3 comprises 15 residues. Germline V gives CDR1 SGHRS, CDR2 YFSETQ. The trim removed 4 bases at V and 8 bases at J, leaving 11 bases unmatched. Written as DNA, the CDR3 is TGCGCCAGCAGCCAGGGCAGGGGGCTAAGCGATGAGCAGTTCTTC. It encodes CASSQGRGLSDEQFF.

V usage is TRBV12-3 or TRBV12-4 and J usage is TRBJ2-1, with D tentatively TRBD1 or TRBD2 (5 bases each). This CDR3 region has 11 residues. Trimming stripped 3 bases from V and 13 bases from J, with 10 bases between. The DNA of the CDR3 is TGTGCCAGCAGTTTTGCCGGGGACCAGTTCTTC. Protein sequence: CASSFAGDQFF.

This clonotype came up a few times. The J gene is TRBJ2-1, the V gene TRBV13; the match to TRBD2 covers 9 bases. In germline, CDR1 is PRHDT, CDR2 FYEKMQ (reference sequence). The CDR3 runs to 14 residues. V trimming: 9 bases; J trimming: 9 bases; junction bases outside the gene matches: 12. The CDR3 is CASQAGGYWVEQFF. The CDR3, as DNA: TGTGCCAGTCAAGCGGGAGGATATTGGGTTGAGCAGTTCTTC. Filled out from reference TRBV13 and TRBJ2-1, the complete variable domain reads AAGVIQSPRHLIKEKRETATLKCYPIPRHDTVYWYQQGPGQDPQFLISFYEKMQSDKGSIPDRFSAQQFSDYHSELNMSSLELGDSALYFCASQAGGYWVEQFFGPGTRLTVL.

The chain is built from TRBV5-1 and TRBJ1-2, with 7 bases lining up with TRBD1. The CDR3 length is 17 residues. The germline V gene has CDR1 SGHRS and CDR2 YFSETQ. V lost 0 bases to trimming and J lost 4 bases; unmatched junction nucleotides: 12. The chain's CDR3 is CASSLAGDSAFIYGYTF. CDR3 coding DNA: TGCGCCAGCAGCTTGGCCGGGGACAGCGCGTTCATCTATGGCTACACCTTC.

This clonotype was counted at least ten times. The chain is built from TRBV12-3 or TRBV12-4 and TRBJ2-1; D uncertain. The CDR3 loop spans 11 amino acids. Trimming cost V 5 bases and J 9 bases, with 8 bases left between them. The CDR3 DNA reads TGTGCCAGCAGTGAGTGGGGTGAGCAGTTCTTC. Amino acids: CASSEWGEQFF.

The chain recombines TRBV6-2 or TRBV6-3 with TRBJ2-1, with D perhaps TRBD2 (6 bases). Germline V gene data show CDR1 as MNHEY and CDR2 as SVGEGT. This CDR3 has 15 residues. Between the trimmed V and J ends, which lost 6 bases and 3 bases, there was a span of 15 bases. The CDR3: CASRPLRLGYNEQFF. CDR3 DNA: TGTGCCAGCAGACCCTTAAGACTAGGCTACAATGAGCAGTTCTTC.

In this sample, this clonotype turned up a few times. This chain joins TRBV7-9 and TRBJ1-4, with unresolved D. Germline loops: CDR1 SEHNR, CDR2 FQNEAQ (reference sequence). The CDR3 contains 12 residues. V was clipped by 4 bases and J by 3 bases, with 3 bases between them. The CDR3 sequence is CASSYANEKLFF. The DNA for the CDR3 is TGTGCCAGCAGCTACGCTAATGAAAAACTGTTTTTT.

The rearrangement uses TRBV27 and TRBJ1-1, with D uncertain. The CDR3 sequence is 13 residues long. The germline V and J ends were trimmed by 6 bases and 1 base, with 9 bases remaining between them. The germline CDR1 and CDR2 sequences are MNHEY and SMNVEV (reference sequence). The CDR3 protein is CASRSLGNTEAFF. In nucleotides, the CDR3 is TGTGCCAGCAGAAGTTTGGGGAACACTGAAGCTTTCTTT.